This T cell receptor beta chain is drawn from a study of blood T cell repertoires in COVID-19. Sequencing used immunoSEQ multiplex PCR; TCRdb keeps in-frame clones, though not all of them. The sample records about 230,000 clones, approximately 82% being singletons. Sequenced sample: peripheral blood. The sequence came from a woman in her sixties or seventies with active or convalescent COVID-19.

DNA for the CDR3: TGTGCCCTCGGGGAGCGGGAGGACAAAAACATTCAGTACTTC. It translates to CALGEREDKNIQYF. The V call is TRBV30, the J call TRBJ2-4; 9 bases align to TRBD2. Trimming at V came to 8 bases and at J to 3 bases, leaving 8 bases not matched to a gene. The germline V gene encodes CDR1 GTSNPN and CDR2 SVGIG (reference sequence). This CDR3 is 14 amino acids long. The variable domain in full, with the rest retrieved from reference TRBV30 and TRBJ2-4, is SQTIHQWPATLVQPVGSPLSLECTVEGTSNPNLYWYRQAAGRGLQLLFYSVGIGQISSEVPQNLSASRPQDRQFILSSKKLLLSDSGFYLCALGEREDKNIQYFGAGTRLSVL.